One and the same sample provided the 8 T cell receptor beta chains below, sequenced in a study of blood T cell repertoires in COVID-19. Method: immunoSEQ multiplex PCR; TCRdb's copy keeps in-frame clones and lacks some. The sample includes some 150,000 clones, 70% to 90% of them seen just once. What was sequenced was peripheral blood. The source of these receptors is a woman aged 70-85 years with acute or convalescent COVID-19.

This clone was counted between two and nine times. This sequence joins TRBV6-5 and TRBJ2-7; the D gene is possibly TRBD2 (6 bases). Trimming stripped 6 bases from V and 3 bases from J, with 9 bases between. Germline V gene sequence: CDR1 MNHEY, CDR2 SVGAGI. The CDR3 contains 12 residues. The CDR3 region has the DNA TGTGCCAGCAGCGCCGGGGGCTACGAGCAGTACTTC. This translates into CASSAGGYEQYF.

The chain recombines TRBV4-3 with TRBJ1-1, with a weak D call TRBD1 (5 bases). The V end lost 1 base, the J end lost 5 bases, and 8 bases lay between the germline ends. This CDR3 has 13 residues. Per germline, CDR1 LGHNA and CDR2 YSLEER. Here the CDR3 reads CASSQAQGTEAFF. The CDR3 DNA is TGCGCCAGCAGCCAAGCTCAGGGAACTGAAGCTTTCTTT.

The V and J genes are TRBV5-1 and TRBJ2-7; no clear D gene. Germline CDR1 SGHRS, CDR2 YFSETQ. V lost 0 bases and J 2 bases, leaving 9 bases between the germline ends. The CDR3 has 14 residues. The CDR3 spells CASSLDTNPYEQYF. The CDR3 nucleotides are TGCGCCAGCAGCTTGGACACTAACCCCTACGAGCAGTACTTC.

The chain combines TRBV15 with TRBJ2-1; 9 bases map to TRBD1. The V gene end was trimmed by 5 bases and the J gene end by 5 bases; junction bases not matched to a gene: 7. CDR1 and CDR2 from the germline V gene are LNHNV and YYDKDF (reference sequence). The CDR3 loop spans 15 amino acids. The CDR3 DNA is TGTGCCACCAGCGAAGAGAGGGACAGGGACAATGAGCAGTTCTTC. This codes for CATSEERDRDNEQFF.

As to this clone: The sample holds other DNA sequences that translate to the same CDR3. This rearrangement joins TRBV6-5 to TRBJ1-5; D not certain. V was clipped by 4 bases and J by 0 bases, with 4 bases between them. This CDR3 spans 13 amino acids. CDR1 and CDR2 from the germline V gene are MNHEY and SVGAGI. CDR3 coding DNA: TGTGCCAGCAGTTCGTATAGCAATCAGCCCCAGCATTTT. Its translation: CASSSYSNQPQHF.

This chain uses TRBV19 with TRBJ1-5, with D maybe TRBD1 (6 bases). The CDR3 totals 14 residues. Germline V gene sequence: CDR1 LNHDA, CDR2 SQIVND (reference sequence). V shed 4 bases and J shed 3 bases, with 10 bases lying between them. This CDR3 is CASSKQGNNQPQHF. The CDR3 region has the DNA TGTGCCAGTAGTAAACAGGGAAACAATCAGCCCCAGCATTTT.

This chain uses TRBV18 with TRBJ2-5; no clear D gene. The length of the CDR3 is 16 residues. Germline CDR1 is KGHSH and CDR2 is LQKENI. V was trimmed by 2 bases and J by 4 bases, leaving 17 bases between them. The CDR3 here is CASSPNPSSSGETQYF. Here the CDR3 DNA reads TGTGCCAGCTCACCAAACCCCAGTTCCTCAGGAGAGACCCAGTACTTC.

The chain links TRBV10-1 to TRBJ1-1, with D uncertain. Trimming left V 0 bases short and J 10 bases short, with 12 bases between. Germline V CDR1 and CDR2: WNHNN, SYGVQD (reference sequence). The CDR3 is 13 amino acids. The CDR3 bases are TGCGCCAGCAGTGAGTCGGGCCCCCCCGGAGCTTTCTTT. It encodes CASSESGPPGAFF.